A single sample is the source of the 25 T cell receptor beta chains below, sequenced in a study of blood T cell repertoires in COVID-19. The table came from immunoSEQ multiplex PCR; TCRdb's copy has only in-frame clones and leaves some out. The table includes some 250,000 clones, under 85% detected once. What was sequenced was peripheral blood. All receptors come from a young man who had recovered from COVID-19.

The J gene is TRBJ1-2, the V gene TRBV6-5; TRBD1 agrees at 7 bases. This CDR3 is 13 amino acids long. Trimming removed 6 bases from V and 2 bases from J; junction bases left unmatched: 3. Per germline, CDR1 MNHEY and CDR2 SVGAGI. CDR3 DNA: TGTGCCAGCAGACCGGGACAGAACTATGGCTACACCTTC. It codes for CASRPGQNYGYTF.

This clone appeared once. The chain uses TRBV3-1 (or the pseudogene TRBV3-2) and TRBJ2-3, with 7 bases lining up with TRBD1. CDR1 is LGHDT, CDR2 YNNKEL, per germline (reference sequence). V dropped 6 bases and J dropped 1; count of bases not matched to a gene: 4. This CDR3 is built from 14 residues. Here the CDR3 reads CASSKTGGTDTQYF. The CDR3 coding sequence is TGTGCCAGCAGTAAAACAGGGGGCACAGATACGCAGTATTTT.

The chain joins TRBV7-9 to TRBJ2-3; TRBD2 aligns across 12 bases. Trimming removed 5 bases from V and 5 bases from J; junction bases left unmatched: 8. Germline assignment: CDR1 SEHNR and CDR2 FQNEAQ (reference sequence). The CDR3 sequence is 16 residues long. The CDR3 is CASSAPSGGAKDTQYF. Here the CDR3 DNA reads TGTGCCAGCAGCGCGCCTAGCGGGGGGGCCAAAGATACGCAGTATTTT.

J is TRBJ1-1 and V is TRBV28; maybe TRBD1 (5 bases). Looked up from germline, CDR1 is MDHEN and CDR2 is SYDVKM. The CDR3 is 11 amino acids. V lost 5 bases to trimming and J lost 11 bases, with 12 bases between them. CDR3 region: CASSGWAGAFF. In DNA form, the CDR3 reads TGTGCCAGCAGTGGGTGGGCAGGGGCTTTCTTT.

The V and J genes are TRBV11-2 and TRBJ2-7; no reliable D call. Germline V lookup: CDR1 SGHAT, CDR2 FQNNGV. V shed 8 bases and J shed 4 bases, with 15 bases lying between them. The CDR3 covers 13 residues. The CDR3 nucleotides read TGTGCCAGCGGCGTTTCCGGAGAATACGAGCAGTACTTC. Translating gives CASGVSGEYEQYF.

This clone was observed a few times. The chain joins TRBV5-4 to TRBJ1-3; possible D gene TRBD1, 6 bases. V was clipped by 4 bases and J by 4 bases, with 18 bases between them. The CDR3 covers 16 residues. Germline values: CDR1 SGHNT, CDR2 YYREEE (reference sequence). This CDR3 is CASSPGAGGAGNTIYF. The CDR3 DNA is TGTGCCAGCAGCCCCGGGGCGGGGGGCGCCGGAAACACCATATATTTT.

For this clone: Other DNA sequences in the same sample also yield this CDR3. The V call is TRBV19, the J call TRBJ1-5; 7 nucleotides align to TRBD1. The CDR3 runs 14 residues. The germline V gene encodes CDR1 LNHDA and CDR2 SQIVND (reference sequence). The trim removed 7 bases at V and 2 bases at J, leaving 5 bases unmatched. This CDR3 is CASTGQGGNQPQHF. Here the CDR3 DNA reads TGTGCCAGTACGGGGCAGGGGGGCAATCAGCCCCAGCATTTT.

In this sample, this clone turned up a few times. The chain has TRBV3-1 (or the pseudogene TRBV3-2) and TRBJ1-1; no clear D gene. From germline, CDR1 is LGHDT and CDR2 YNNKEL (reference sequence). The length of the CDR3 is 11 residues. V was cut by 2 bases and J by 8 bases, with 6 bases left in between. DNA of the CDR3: TGTGCCAGCAGCCAACCCCCAGAAGCTTTCTTT. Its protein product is CASSQPPEAFF.

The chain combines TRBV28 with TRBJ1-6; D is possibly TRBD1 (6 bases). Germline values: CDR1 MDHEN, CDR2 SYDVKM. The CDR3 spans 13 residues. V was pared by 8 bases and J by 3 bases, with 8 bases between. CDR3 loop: CASGGLYNSPLHF. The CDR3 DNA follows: TGTGCCAGCGGGGGCCTCTATAATTCACCCCTCCACTTT.

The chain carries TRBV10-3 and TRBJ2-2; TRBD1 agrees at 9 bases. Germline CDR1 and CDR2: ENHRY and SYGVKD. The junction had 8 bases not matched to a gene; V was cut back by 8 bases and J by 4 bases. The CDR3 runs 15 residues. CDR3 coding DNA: TGTGCCATCGAACCAGACAGGGGGATCACCGGGGAGCTGTTTTTT. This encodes CAIEPDRGITGELFF.

This CDR3 reads CASSSRGRDGYTF. The CDR3 DNA is TGTGCCAGCAGTTCCAGGGGTCGAGACGGCTACACCTTC. The V call is TRBV6-5, the J call TRBJ1-2; perhaps TRBD1 as D (6 bases). The CDR3 length is 13 residues. The ends were cut back, 4 bases at V and 8 bases at J, with 14 bases in the middle. Germline V gives CDR1 MNHEY, CDR2 SVGAGI.

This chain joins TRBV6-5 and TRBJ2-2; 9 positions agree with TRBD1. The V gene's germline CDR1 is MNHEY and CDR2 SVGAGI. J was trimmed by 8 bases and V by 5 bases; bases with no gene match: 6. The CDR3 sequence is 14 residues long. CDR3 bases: TGTGCCAGCAGTCGCCCACAGGGGGCGGGGGAGCTGTTTTTT. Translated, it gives CASSRPQGAGELFF.

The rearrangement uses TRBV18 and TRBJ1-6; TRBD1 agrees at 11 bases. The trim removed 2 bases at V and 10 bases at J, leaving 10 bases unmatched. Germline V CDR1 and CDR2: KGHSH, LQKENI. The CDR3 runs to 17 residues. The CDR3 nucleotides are TGTGCCAGCTCACCAACAGGGACAGGGGGTTTCAGGTCACCCCTCCACTTT. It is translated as CASSPTGTGGFRSPLHF.

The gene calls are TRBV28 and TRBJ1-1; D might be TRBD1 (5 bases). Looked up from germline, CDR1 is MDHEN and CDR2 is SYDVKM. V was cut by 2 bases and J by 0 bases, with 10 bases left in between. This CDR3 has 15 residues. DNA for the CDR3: TGTGCCAGCAGTTTAAGGGGCGAGATGAACACTGAAGCTTTCTTT. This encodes CASSLRGEMNTEAFF.

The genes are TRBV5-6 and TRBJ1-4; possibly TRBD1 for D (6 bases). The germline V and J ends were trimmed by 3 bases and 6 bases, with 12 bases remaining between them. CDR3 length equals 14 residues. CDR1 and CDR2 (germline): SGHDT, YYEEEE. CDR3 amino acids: CASSWGGADEKLFF. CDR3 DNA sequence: TGTGCCAGCAGCTGGGGGGGCGCTGATGAAAAACTGTTTTTT.

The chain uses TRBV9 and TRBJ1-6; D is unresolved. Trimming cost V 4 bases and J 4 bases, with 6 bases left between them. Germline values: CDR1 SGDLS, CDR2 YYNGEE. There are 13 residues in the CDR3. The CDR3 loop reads CASSRDYNSPLHF. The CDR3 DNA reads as TGTGCCAGCAGCCGGGATTATAATTCACCCCTCCACTTT. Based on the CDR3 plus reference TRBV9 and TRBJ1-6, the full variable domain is DSGVTQTPKHLITATGQRVTLRCSPRSGDLSVYWYQQSLDQGLQFLIQYYNGEERAKGNILERFSAQQFPDLHSELNLSSLELGDSALYFCASSRDYNSPLHFGNGTRLTVT.

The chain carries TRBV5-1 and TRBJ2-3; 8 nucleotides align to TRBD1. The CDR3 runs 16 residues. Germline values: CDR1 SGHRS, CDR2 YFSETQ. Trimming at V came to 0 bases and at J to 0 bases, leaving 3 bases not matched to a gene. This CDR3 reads CASSLAGQGSTDTQYF. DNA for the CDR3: TGCGCCAGCAGCTTGGCAGGACAGGGTAGCACAGATACGCAGTATTTT.

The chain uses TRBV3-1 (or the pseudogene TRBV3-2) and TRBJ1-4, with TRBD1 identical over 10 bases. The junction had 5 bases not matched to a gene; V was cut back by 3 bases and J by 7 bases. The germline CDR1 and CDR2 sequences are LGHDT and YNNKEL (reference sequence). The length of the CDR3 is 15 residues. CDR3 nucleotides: TGTGCCAGCAGCCAGAGGACAGGGGGGAGTGAAAAACTGTTTTTT. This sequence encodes CASSQRTGGSEKLFF.

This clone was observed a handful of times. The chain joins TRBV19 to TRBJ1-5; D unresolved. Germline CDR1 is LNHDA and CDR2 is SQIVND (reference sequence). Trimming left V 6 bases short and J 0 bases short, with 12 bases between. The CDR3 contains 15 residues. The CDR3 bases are TGTGCCAGTAGGGTCCGGGTTTATAGCAATCAGCCCCAGCATTTT. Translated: CASRVRVYSNQPQHF.

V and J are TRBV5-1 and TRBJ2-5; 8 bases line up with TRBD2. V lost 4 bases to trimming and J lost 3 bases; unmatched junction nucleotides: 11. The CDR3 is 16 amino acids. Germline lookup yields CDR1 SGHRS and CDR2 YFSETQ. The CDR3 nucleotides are TGCGCCAGCAGCCAAGGGACGACTAGCGAGGAAGAGACCCAGTACTTC. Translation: CASSQGTTSEEETQYF. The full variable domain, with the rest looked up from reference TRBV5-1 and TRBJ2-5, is KAGVTQTPRYLIKTRGQQVTLSCSPISGHRSVSWYQQTPGQGLQFLFEYFSETQRNKGNFPGRFSGRQFSNSRSEMNVSTLELGDSALYLCASSQGTTSEEETQYFGPGTRLLVL.

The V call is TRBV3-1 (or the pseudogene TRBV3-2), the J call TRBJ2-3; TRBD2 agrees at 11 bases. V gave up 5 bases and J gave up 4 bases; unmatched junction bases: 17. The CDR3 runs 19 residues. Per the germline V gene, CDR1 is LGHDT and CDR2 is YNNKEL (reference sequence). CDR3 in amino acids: CASSWRKGNSGGAADTQYF. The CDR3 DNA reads TGTGCCAGCAGCTGGAGGAAAGGAAATAGCGGGGGGGCAGCAGATACGCAGTATTTT.

Here the CDR3 reads CASRTGTSRYEQFF. DNA of the CDR3: TGTGCCAGCAGGACCGGGACTAGCCGCTATGAGCAGTTCTTC. This rearrangement joins TRBV11-2 to TRBJ2-1; 9 bases match TRBD2. Trimming cost V 6 bases and J 8 bases; bases outside gene matches: 8. This CDR3 comprises 14 residues. Germline V CDR1 and CDR2: SGHAT, FQNNGV. Filled out from reference TRBV11-2 and TRBJ2-1, the complete variable domain reads EAGVAQSPRYKIIEKRQSVAFWCNPISGHATLYWYQQILGQGPKLLIQFQNNGVVDDSQLPKDRFSAERLKGVDSTLKIQPAKLEDSAVYLCASRTGTSRYEQFFGPGTRLTVL.

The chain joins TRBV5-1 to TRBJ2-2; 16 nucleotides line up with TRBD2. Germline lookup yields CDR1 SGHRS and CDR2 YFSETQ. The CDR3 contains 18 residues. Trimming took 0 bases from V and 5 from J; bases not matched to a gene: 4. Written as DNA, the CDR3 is TGCGCCAGCAGCTTGGAGGGACTAGCGGGGGGGCCGACCGGGGAGCTGTTTTTT. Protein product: CASSLEGLAGGPTGELFF. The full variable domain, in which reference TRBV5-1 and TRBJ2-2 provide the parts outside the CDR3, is KAGVTQTPRYLIKTRGQQVTLSCSPISGHRSVSWYQQTPGQGLQFLFEYFSETQRNKGNFPGRFSGRQFSNSRSEMNVSTLELGDSALYLCASSLEGLAGGPTGELFFGEGSRLTVL.

The CDR3 nucleotides read TGTGCCAGCACCAAACTAGCGGCCTCCTACAATGAGCAGTTCTTC. The encoded protein is CASTKLAASYNEQFF. This chain connects TRBV9 to TRBJ2-1; 8 bases are a match to TRBD2. This CDR3 has 15 residues. The J segment lost 0 bases and the V segment lost 6 bases, leaving 5 bases of the junction unmatched. The germline V gene encodes CDR1 SGDLS and CDR2 YYNGEE.

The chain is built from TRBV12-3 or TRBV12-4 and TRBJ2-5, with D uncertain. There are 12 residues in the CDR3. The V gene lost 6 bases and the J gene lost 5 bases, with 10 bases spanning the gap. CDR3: CASSPPEETQYF. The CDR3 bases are TGTGCCAGCAGCCCCCCGGAGGAGACCCAGTACTTC.